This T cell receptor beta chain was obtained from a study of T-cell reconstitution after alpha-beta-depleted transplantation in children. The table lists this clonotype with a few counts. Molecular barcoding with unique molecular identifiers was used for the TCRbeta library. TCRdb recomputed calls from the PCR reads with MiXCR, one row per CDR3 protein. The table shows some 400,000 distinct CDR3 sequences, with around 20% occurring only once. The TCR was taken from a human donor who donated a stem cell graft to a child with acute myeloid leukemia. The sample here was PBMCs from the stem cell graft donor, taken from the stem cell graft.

This chain's CDR3 is CSADGLVLGLPDYEQYF. The CDR3 DNA follows: TGCAGTGCTGACGGACTAGTCTTAGGTCTTCCTGACTACGAGCAGTACTTC. This chain uses TRBV20-1 with TRBJ2-7; 7 bases align to TRBD2. CDR1 and CDR2 (germline): DFQATT, SNEGSKA (reference sequence). With V trimmed by 5 bases and J by 3 bases, 19 bases remained unmatched. The CDR3 runs to 17 residues.